The sequence of this TCR beta chain was determined in a study of blood T cell repertoires in COVID-19. CDR1 is LGHDT, CDR2 YNNKEL, per germline (reference sequence). This CDR3 is 17 amino acids long. Trimming removed 2 bases from V and 0 bases from J; junction bases left unmatched: 5. Per the original data handling: Quantification of nucleated cells was approximated via reference gene primer amplification. Repertoires were generated with immunoSEQ multiplex PCR, while TCRdb's copy carries only in-frame clones and drops some. From that table come the V and J calls and clone size; the DNA was used to work out D and trimming. The sample has 330,000 or so clones, 80% to 90% seen once.

The chain uses TRBV3-1 (or the pseudogene TRBV3-2) and TRBJ2-4, with TRBD1 matching over 9 bases. Sequenced input: PBMCs or T cells enriched from blood (not recorded which). This TCR was sampled from a man aged 25-45 years who had recovered from COVID-19. CDR3 residues: CASSQQTGGLAKNIQYF. The CDR3 nucleotides are TGTGCCAGCAGCCAACAGACAGGGGGTTTAGCCAAAAACATTCAGTACTTC.